A selection of T cell receptor beta chains follows, all from one sample in a study of blood T cell repertoires in COVID-19. The assay was immunoSEQ multiplex PCR, and TCRdb's table has in-frame clones only and misses some. The top ten hold roughly 4.5% of the sample, which has 130,000 to 150,000 clones, approximately 84% seen once. Sequenced: peripheral blood. These TCRs come from a human donor in a cohort sampled during active COVID-19. CDR3s include the opening cysteine and the closing phenylalanine or tryptophan. The D gene is left open where the match is weak. Rows may omit the clone size; those that give it use once, few, many or a size class.

CDR3 length: 15; V gene: TRBV3-1/TRBV3-2; J gene: TRBJ1-1; clone size: few; D gene: -; CDR3 protein: CASSQEGEGYTEAFF; CDR3 DNA: TGTGCCAGCAGCCAAGAGGGGGAGGGATACACTGAAGCTTTCTTT
CDR3 length: 17; V gene: TRBV21-1; J gene: TRBJ2-2; clone size: -; D gene: -; CDR3 protein: CASSKALTGKDTGELFF; CDR3 DNA: TGTGCCAGCAGCAAAGCCCTCACAGGGAAGGACACCGGGGAGCTGTTTTTT
CDR3 length: 15; V gene: TRBV15; J gene: TRBJ1-1; clone size: -; D gene: -; CDR3 protein: CATSRDRGHGTEAFF; CDR3 DNA: TGTGCCACCAGCAGAGATCGAGGCCACGGCACTGAAGCTTTCTTT
CDR3 length: 15; V gene: TRBV6-5; J gene: TRBJ1-2; clone size: -; D gene: TRBD1; CDR3 protein: CASSSTGGAADGYTF; CDR3 DNA: TGTGCCAGCAGCTCGACAGGGGGAGCTGCCGATGGGTACACCTTC
CDR3 length: 15; V gene: TRBV2; J gene: TRBJ1-5; clone size: -; D gene: -; CDR3 protein: CASSEGGQGLQPQHF; CDR3 DNA: TGTGCCAGCAGTGAAGGGGGACAAGGCCTGCAGCCCCAGCATTTT
CDR3 length: 13; V gene: TRBV4-1; J gene: TRBJ1-2; clone size: -; D gene: TRBD1; CDR3 protein: CASSSDRAYGYTF; CDR3 DNA: TGCGCCAGCAGCTCAGACAGGGCGTATGGCTACACCTTC
CDR3 length: 15; V gene: TRBV5-8; J gene: TRBJ2-1; clone size: once; D gene: TRBD1; CDR3 protein: CASSLGQGIYNEQFF; CDR3 DNA: TGTGCCAGCAGCTTGGGACAGGGGATATACAATGAGCAGTTCTTC
CDR3 length: 15; V gene: TRBV2; J gene: TRBJ1-5; clone size: -; D gene: TRBD1; CDR3 protein: CASGWRQGLNQPQHF; CDR3 DNA: TGTGCCAGCGGATGGAGACAGGGTCTGAATCAGCCCCAGCATTTT
CDR3 length: 15; V gene: TRBV2; J gene: TRBJ2-1; clone size: -; D gene: -; CDR3 protein: CASSEGGTAHNEQFF; CDR3 DNA: TGTGCCAGCAGTGAGGGCGGGACCGCGCACAATGAGCAGTTCTTC
CDR3 length: 17; V gene: TRBV4-2; J gene: TRBJ2-1; clone size: -; D gene: -; CDR3 protein: CASSQAQGMDSYNEQFF; CDR3 DNA: TGTGCCAGCAGCCAAGCGCAGGGCATGGACTCCTACAATGAGCAGTTCTTC
CDR3 length: 15; V gene: TRBV27; J gene: TRBJ2-2; clone size: -; D gene: -; CDR3 protein: CASSWGLTNTGELFF; CDR3 DNA: TGTGCCAGCAGTTGGGGACTTACAAACACCGGGGAGCTGTTTTTT
CDR3 length: 15; V gene: TRBV28; J gene: TRBJ2-3; clone size: -; D gene: -; CDR3 protein: CASSLGGRQADTQYF; CDR3 DNA: TGTGCCAGCAGTTTAGGGGGGAGGCAGGCAGATACGCAGTATTTT
CDR3 length: 14; V gene: TRBV30; J gene: TRBJ2-1; clone size: -; D gene: TRBD1; CDR3 protein: CAWTIGTGTNEQFF; CDR3 DNA: TGTGCCTGGACTATCGGGACAGGCACGAATGAGCAGTTCTTC
CDR3 length: 17; V gene: TRBV11-2; J gene: TRBJ2-3; clone size: -; D gene: TRBD1; CDR3 protein: CASSSQRDSLTTDTQYF; CDR3 DNA: TGTGCCAGCAGCTCCCAACGGGACAGCCTAACCACAGATACGCAGTATTTT
CDR3 length: 15; V gene: TRBV11-2; J gene: TRBJ2-5; clone size: once; D gene: TRBD1; CDR3 protein: CASSARTGGSETQYF; CDR3 DNA: TGTGCCAGCAGCGCCCGGACAGGGGGATCGGAGACCCAGTACTTC
CDR3 length: 18; V gene: TRBV7-3; J gene: TRBJ2-2; clone size: -; D gene: TRBD2; CDR3 protein: CASSLNPRGGAYTGELFF; CDR3 DNA: TGTGCCAGCAGCTTAAATCCTCGCGGGGGGGCCTACACCGGGGAGCTGTTTTTT
CDR3 length: 12; V gene: TRBV5-1; J gene: TRBJ1-2; clone size: few; D gene: TRBD1; CDR3 protein: CASSLSGGGYTF; CDR3 DNA: TGCGCCAGCAGCTTATCAGGGGGTGGCTACACCTTC
CDR3 length: 16; V gene: TRBV30; J gene: TRBJ1-3; clone size: -; D gene: -; CDR3 protein: CAWSAGTSGSGNTIYF; CDR3 DNA: TGTGCCTGGAGTGCCGGGACATCAGGTTCTGGAAACACCATATATTTT
CDR3 length: 14; V gene: TRBV29-1; J gene: TRBJ2-3; clone size: -; D gene: TRBD2; CDR3 protein: CSVASGDGTDTQYF; CDR3 DNA: TGCAGCGTTGCTAGCGGGGATGGCACAGATACGCAGTATTTT
CDR3 length: 15; V gene: TRBV4-1; J gene: TRBJ1-2; clone size: -; D gene: -; CDR3 protein: CASSQDPRWNYGYTF; CDR3 DNA: TGCGCCAGCAGCCAAGATCCGAGATGGAACTATGGCTACACCTTC
CDR3 length: 15; V gene: TRBV3-1/TRBV3-2; J gene: TRBJ1-1; clone size: -; D gene: -; CDR3 protein: CASSLSGTMETEAFF; CDR3 DNA: TGTGCCAGCAGCCTGTCAGGGACAATGGAGACTGAAGCTTTCTTT
CDR3 length: 16; V gene: TRBV6-1; J gene: TRBJ2-1; clone size: -; D gene: -; CDR3 protein: CASSEGGFRTRNEQFF; CDR3 DNA: TGTGCCAGCAGTGAAGGGGGCTTTCGTACCCGGAATGAGCAGTTCTTC
CDR3 length: 13; V gene: TRBV6-4; J gene: TRBJ2-1; clone size: -; D gene: -; CDR3 protein: CASSDVQGDEQFF; CDR3 DNA: TGTGCCAGCAGTGACGTTCAGGGTGATGAGCAGTTCTTC
CDR3 length: 17; V gene: TRBV5-1; J gene: TRBJ2-2; clone size: -; D gene: TRBD2; CDR3 protein: CASSLAGGTADTGELFF; CDR3 DNA: TGCGCCAGCAGCTTGGCCGGGGGGACCGCGGACACCGGGGAGCTGTTTTTT
CDR3 length: 12; V gene: TRBV2; J gene: TRBJ1-4; clone size: -; D gene: TRBD1; CDR3 protein: CASTPGGEKLFF; CDR3 DNA: TGTGCCAGCACCCCAGGGGGCGAAAAACTGTTTTTT